There are many counts of the clone carrying this TCR beta chain. Antigen unknown. Germline CDR1 DFQATT, CDR2 SNEGSKA (reference sequence). V dropped 4 bases and J dropped 2 bases, with 12 bases sitting between them. The CDR3 has 13 amino acids. The sample is drawn from a study of T cells in Graves' hyperthyroidism and ophthalmopathy. Overall study results and limits: For ophthalmopathy, model prediction preceded onset by a median about 6.2 months.

RNA transcripts served as the template for amplifying TCR beta CDR3 regions. HTBI primers drove first-round RT-PCR of the TCR CDR3. TCRdb passed the multiplex PCR reads through MiXCR, listing each CDR3 protein once. The repertoire has over 300,000 distinct CDR3 sequences, roughly an eighth of them found once; the top ten carry 30% to 40%. The chain has TRBV20-1 and TRBJ2-7; TRBD1 might be the D (6 bases). This receptor was identified in a woman aged 35 to 49 with Graves' ophthalmopathy. Sequencing was carried out using blood. CDR3 in amino acids: CSATRQVTYEQYF. CDR3 sequence (DNA): TGCAGTGCTACGCGACAGGTGACCTACGAGCAGTACTTC.